These 8 T cell receptor beta chains were all obtained from the same sample, sequenced in a study of T-cell memory formation after mild COVID-19. TCRdb reprocessed the 5' RACE reads with MiXCR, giving one entry per CDR3 protein. The sample has roughly 110,000 distinct CDR3 sequences; approximately 15% are singletons. Sequencing was performed on PBMCs or a T cell subset sorted from them (not recorded which). The receptors were gathered from a young man who had mild COVID-19 (a few samples of this study predate the infection). Cell type and time point are not known.

This chain joins TRBV4-3 and TRBJ1-3, with a tentative D call TRBD1 (6 bases). The CDR3 has 16 residues. Germline values: CDR1 LGHNA, CDR2 YSLEER. The V end lost 0 bases, the J end lost 4 bases, and 13 bases lay between the germline ends. The CDR3 loop is CASSQDSGGAGNTIYF. The CDR3 DNA follows: TGCGCCAGCAGCCAAGATAGCGGGGGCGCGGGAAACACCATATATTTT.

This clonotype has just a few counts. This chain uses TRBV9 with TRBJ2-7; no clear D. The V gene's germline CDR1 is SGDLS and CDR2 YYNGEE. This CDR3 has 15 residues. With 0 bases removed from V and 0 bases from J, the gap between germline ends came to 10 bases. The CDR3 nucleotides read TGTGCCAGCAGCGTAGGTCAGGCAGCCTCCTACGAGCAGTACTTC. This codes for CASSVGQAASYEQYF.

J is TRBJ1-1 and V is TRBV6-2 or TRBV6-3; no clear D gene. This CDR3 is 15 amino acids long. Germline lookup yields CDR1 MNHEY and CDR2 SVGEGT. Trimming removed 0 bases at V and 0 bases at J, with 8 bases between. Written as DNA, the CDR3 is TGTGCCAGCAGTTACTCGTCTCAGATGAACACTGAAGCTTTCTTT. Encoded protein: CASSYSSQMNTEAFF.

The genes are TRBV19 and TRBJ1-5, with D hard to call. The germline gives CDR1 LNHDA, CDR2 SQIVND (reference sequence). The CDR3 totals 13 residues. V lost 7 bases and J 6 bases, leaving 13 bases between the germline ends. As DNA, the CDR3 is TGTGCCAGTACTGGTTCTATGGTTCAGCCCCAGCATTTT. Its protein product is CASTGSMVQPQHF.

The chain recombines TRBV7-9 with TRBJ2-7; D is undetermined. Germline lookup yields CDR1 SEHNR and CDR2 FQNEAQ (reference sequence). There are 11 residues in the CDR3. V lost 3 bases, J lost 6 bases, and 6 bases lay in between. CDR3 bases: TGTGCCAGCAGCTTTAAGGGCGAGCAGTACTTC. Protein product: CASSFKGEQYF.

The chain has TRBV4-1 and TRBJ2-7; D not resolved. Deletions cut 2 bases from V and 3 bases from J, with 11 bases between. The CDR3 loop spans 14 amino acids. Germline CDR1 reads MGHRA; CDR2 reads YSYEKL. This CDR3 is CASSQYQGNYEQYF. In DNA, the CDR3 is TGCGCCAGCAGCCAATATCAAGGTAACTACGAGCAGTACTTC.

The rearrangement links TRBV5-4 to TRBJ2-1; 9 bases are a match to TRBD2. V gave up 4 bases and J gave up 4 bases; unmatched junction bases: 15. CDR1 SGHNT and CDR2 YYREEE come from the germline V gene (reference sequence). The CDR3 extends over 18 amino acids. As DNA, the CDR3 is TGTGCCAGCAGCCCATGGGAGGGATTAGCGGGGGAATACAATGAGCAGTTCTTC. Translating it yields CASSPWEGLAGEYNEQFF.

This clonotype was picked up many times. V gene TRBV4-3 combines with J gene TRBJ2-7, with D possibly being TRBD2 (6 bases). Trimming left V 4 bases short and J 5 bases short, with 18 bases between. This CDR3 has 15 amino acids. Looked up from germline, CDR1 is LGHNA and CDR2 is YSLEER. In DNA, the CDR3 is TGCGCCAGCAGCCCTGGCTGGGGGGTGGGAAACGAGCAGTACTTC. This sequence encodes CASSPGWGVGNEQYF.